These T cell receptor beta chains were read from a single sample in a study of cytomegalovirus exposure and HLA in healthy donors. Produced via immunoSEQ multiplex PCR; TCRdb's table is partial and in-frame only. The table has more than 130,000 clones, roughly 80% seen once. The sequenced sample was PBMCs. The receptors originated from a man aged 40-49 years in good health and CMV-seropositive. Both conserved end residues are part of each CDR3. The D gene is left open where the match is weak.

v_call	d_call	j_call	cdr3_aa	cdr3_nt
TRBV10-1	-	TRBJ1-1	CASSEFAGRGTEAFF	TGCGCCAGCAGTGAGTTTGCAGGGAGGGGCACTGAAGCTTTCTTT
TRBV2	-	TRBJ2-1	CASSPLGYNEQFF	TGTGCCAGCAGTCCGCTAGGCTACAATGAGCAGTTCTTC
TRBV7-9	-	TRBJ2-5	CASSPDSIQETQYF	TGTGCCAGCAGCCCGGACAGCATCCAAGAGACCCAGTACTTC
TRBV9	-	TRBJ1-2	CASSFSRDTSFNYGYTF	TGTGCCAGCAGCTTTTCCCGGGACACCAGCTTTAACTATGGCTACACCTTC
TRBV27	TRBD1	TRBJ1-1	CASRKSRGQPEAFF	TGTGCCAGCAGGAAAAGCAGGGGGCAACCTGAAGCTTTCTTT
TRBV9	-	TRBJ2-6	CASSVTGSGANVLTF	TGTGCCAGCAGCGTTACAGGGTCTGGGGCCAACGTCCTGACTTTC
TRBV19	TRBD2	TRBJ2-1	CASRTGGDEQFF	TGTGCCAGCCGGACTGGGGGGGATGAGCAGTTCTTC
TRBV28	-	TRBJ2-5	CASSAQFVGDVQTQYF	TGTGCCAGCAGCGCGCAGTTTGTCGGAGATGTGCAGACCCAGTACTTC
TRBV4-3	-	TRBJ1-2	CASSQEIGALYGYTF	TGCGCCAGCAGCCAAGAAATTGGAGCCCTCTATGGCTACACCTTC
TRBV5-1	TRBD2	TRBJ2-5	CASRAGDQETQYF	TGCGCCAGCAGGGCGGGAGATCAAGAGACCCAGTACTTC